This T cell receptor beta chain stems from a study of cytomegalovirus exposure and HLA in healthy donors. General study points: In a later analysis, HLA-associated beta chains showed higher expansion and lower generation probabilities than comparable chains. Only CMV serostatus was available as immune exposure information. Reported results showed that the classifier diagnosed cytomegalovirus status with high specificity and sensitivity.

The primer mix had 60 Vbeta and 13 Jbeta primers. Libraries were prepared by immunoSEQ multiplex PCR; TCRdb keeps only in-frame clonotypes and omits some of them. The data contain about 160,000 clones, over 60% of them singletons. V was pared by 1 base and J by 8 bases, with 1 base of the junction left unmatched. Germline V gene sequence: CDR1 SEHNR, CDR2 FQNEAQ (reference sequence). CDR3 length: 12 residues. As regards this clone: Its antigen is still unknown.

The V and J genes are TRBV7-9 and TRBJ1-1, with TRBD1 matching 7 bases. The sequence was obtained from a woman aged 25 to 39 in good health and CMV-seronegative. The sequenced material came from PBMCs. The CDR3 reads CASSLGQGEAFF. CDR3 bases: TGTGCCAGCAGCTTAGGACAGGGAGAAGCTTTCTTT.